This T cell receptor beta chain was obtained from a study of shared clonotypes between healthy human individuals. Study-wide points: Investigators collected only blood, and repertoires in tissues likely differ.

In regard to this clone: No antigen is known for it.

Profiled with immunoSEQ multiplex PCR; TCRdb holds only in-frame clones, not every one. Here the sample spans around 2.5 million clones, 93% being singletons. Naive CD4+ cells were CD45RA-selected; the remaining cells were memory. The CDR3 consists of 14 residues. Germline-derived CDR1 and CDR2 are SGHRS and YFSETQ. Trimming pared 3 bases from V and 3 bases from J, leaving 12 bases between. The chain joins TRBV5-1 to TRBJ1-1, with D possibly matching TRBD1 (5 bases). The receptor comes from a young man in good health. Some clones in this sample may be carry-over from other donors' samples. The sequenced sample was naive CD4+ T cells from PBMCs. The subset: CD45RA+ positively selected. CDR3 DNA: TGCGCCAGCAGCTGGGGCGGGGTTGACACTGAAGCTTTCTTT. It specifies CASSWGGVDTEAFF.